This T cell receptor (beta chain) was sequenced for a study of T cells after yellow fever vaccination. This clonotype was counted a few times. The CDR3 has 15 amino acids. The germline V and J ends were trimmed by 4 bases and 6 bases, with 16 bases remaining between them. CDR1 and CDR2 (germline): LGHNA, YNFKEQ. One entry per CDR3 protein results from TCRdb running MiXCR on the 5' RACE reads. The profile covers under 600,000 distinct CDR3 sequences, with roughly 14% appearing a single time and roughly an eighth taken by the ten largest. The material was PBMCs, obtained on the day of the yellow fever booster vaccination. This sequence joins TRBV4-2 and TRBJ2-1; possibly TRBD2 for D (5 bases). The sequence was obtained from a man under 40 who received the YFV17D yellow fever vaccine. In nucleotides, the CDR3 is TGTGCCAGCAGCCCCGACGGGAATCGTTTCAATGAGCAGTTCTTC. Its translation: CASSPDGNRFNEQFF.